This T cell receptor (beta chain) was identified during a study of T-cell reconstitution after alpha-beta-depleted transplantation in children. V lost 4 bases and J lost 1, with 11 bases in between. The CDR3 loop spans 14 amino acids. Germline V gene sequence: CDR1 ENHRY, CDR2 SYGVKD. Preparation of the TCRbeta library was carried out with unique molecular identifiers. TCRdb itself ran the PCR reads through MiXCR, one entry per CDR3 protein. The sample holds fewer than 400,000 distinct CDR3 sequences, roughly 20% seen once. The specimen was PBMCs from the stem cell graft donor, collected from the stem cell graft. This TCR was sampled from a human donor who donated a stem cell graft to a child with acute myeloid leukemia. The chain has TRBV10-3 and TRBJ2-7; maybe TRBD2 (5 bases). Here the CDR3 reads CAISGTGRSYEQYF. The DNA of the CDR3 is TGTGCCATCAGTGGAACGGGAAGGTCCTACGAGCAGTACTTC.